The 26 T cell receptor beta chains reported below all come from one sample, sequenced in a study of tumor-infiltrating lymphocytes in primary liver carcinoma. From unsorted bulk tissue weighing about 17-30 mg, DNA and RNA were co-extracted. TCR beta cDNA came from roughly 0.45 ug total RNA, primed with a constant-region primer. Modified slightly, ARM-PCR produced TCR beta libraries over three nested multiplex PCR rounds. TRBV1-TRBV30 forward primers paired with a C-beta reverse primer drove the first two PCR rounds, roughly 10 cycles each. TCRdb re-called the multiplex PCR reads through MiXCR, storing one row per CDR3 protein. This sample has roughly 120,000 distinct CDR3 sequences, with 55% to 70% found just once. Sequences were obtained from tumor-adjacent normal liver tissue. These receptors were obtained from a woman aged 60-75 years with primary liver carcinoma and hepatitis B virus infection.

About this clonotype: Because it lacks the conserved phenylalanine or tryptophan at the end, this CDR3 is likely a read error. The chain carries TRBV5-5 and TRBJ2-5; 12 bases agree with TRBD1. The CDR3 is 17 amino acids. Losses at the gene ends were 1 base for V and 7 bases for J; bases not matched to a gene: 11. CDR1 and CDR2 from the germline V gene are SGHKS and YYEKEE (reference sequence). DNA of the CDR3: TGTGCCAGCAGCTTGAAGGTTTTGGGACAGGGGGCCGTGACCCAGTACTCC. It translates to CASSLKVLGQGAVTQYS.

Of note for this clonotype: The CDR3 does not end in the conserved phenylalanine or tryptophan, so this is likely a read error. The rearrangement joins TRBV7-9 to TRBJ2-1, with TRBD2 matching 7 bases. The CDR3 is 15 residues long. V shed 1 base, J shed 8 bases, and the junction held 8 bases outside the gene matches. CDR1 and CDR2 from the germline V gene are SEHNR and FQNEAQ (reference sequence). The CDR3 DNA reads TGTGCCAGCAGCTTAGGACTAGCCCTACGCGATGAGCAGTTCTCC. This gives the protein CASSLGLALRDEQFS.

This clonotype was counted at least ten times. The chain couples TRBV12-3 or TRBV12-4 to TRBJ2-4; 9 bases agree with TRBD1. The junction had 7 bases not matched to a gene; V was cut back by 5 bases and J by 8 bases. The CDR3 runs to 14 residues. In DNA, the CDR3 is TGTGCCAGCAGTCGACCGGGACAGGGACACATTCAGTACTTC. Its translation is CASSRPGQGHIQYF.

As regards this clonotype: The CDR3 end shows no conserved phenylalanine or tryptophan, and so a read error is likely. This chain connects TRBV28 to TRBJ1-1, with TRBD1 as a possible D gene (5 bases). This CDR3 is 14 amino acids long. Germline-derived CDR1 and CDR2 are MDHEN and SYDVKM. V was pared by 7 bases and J by 11 bases, with 23 bases between. CDR3 in amino acids: CASTPREPHLGAFS. The CDR3 DNA sequence: TGTGCCAGCACCCCCAGGGAACCGCACCTCGGGGCTTTCTCT.

The J gene is TRBJ2-1, the V gene TRBV2; the D is unclear. CDR1 SNHLY and CDR2 FYNNEI come from the germline V gene. The germline V and J ends were trimmed by 7 bases and 7 bases, with 8 bases remaining between them. This CDR3 contains 11 residues. The CDR3 DNA sequence: TGTGCCAGCACCCTAAGTAATGAGCAGTTCTTC. As protein: CASTLSNEQFF.

Ten or more counts support this clonotype. V gene TRBV7-9 combines with J gene TRBJ2-2, with D possibly TRBD1 on 6 matching bases. Germline V gene lookup returns CDR1 SEHNR and CDR2 FQNEAQ (reference sequence). This CDR3 spans 15 amino acids. V was cut by 4 bases and J by 6 bases, with 15 bases left in between. This chain's CDR3 is CASSSPSRGAGELFF. The CDR3 bases are TGTGCCAGCAGCTCACCCTCCAGGGGTGCCGGGGAGCTGTTTTTT.

The table lists this clonotype with a few counts. The gene calls are TRBV19 and TRBJ1-1; 7 bases map to TRBD1. Germline V gene sequence: CDR1 LNHDA, CDR2 SQIVND (reference sequence). Trimming cost V 5 bases and J 4 bases; bases outside gene matches: 10. The CDR3 is made up of 15 amino acids. CDR3 bases: TGTGCCAGTAGTCCCAGACAGGGTGGGGGCACTGAAGCTTTCTTT. It specifies CASSPRQGGGTEAFF.

This clonotype was found many times. The chain joins TRBV12-3 or TRBV12-4 to TRBJ2-7; D ambiguous. The V end lost 5 bases, the J end lost 2 bases, and 10 bases lay between the germline ends. The CDR3 extends over 13 amino acids. CDR3 loop: CASSKRQAYEQYF. The CDR3 nucleotides read TGTGCCAGCAGTAAGAGACAAGCCTACGAGCAGTACTTC.

In the case of this clonotype: Given a much more abundant clone one base away, this may be a read error. The chain employs TRBV5-5 and TRBJ2-1; 13 bases are shared with TRBD2. The CDR3 sequence is 17 residues long. V dropped 3 bases and J dropped 8; count of bases not matched to a gene: 11. The germline gives CDR1 SGHKS, CDR2 YYEKEE (reference sequence). The CDR3 sequence: CASSYGLTSGRDDEQFF. The CDR3 DNA sequence: TGTGCCAGCAGCTACGGACTAACTAGCGGGAGGGACGATGAGCAGTTCTTC.

Worth noting for this clonotype: Since a much larger clone is just one base distant, this may be a read error. The chain carries TRBV6-5 and TRBJ2-7, with D unclear. V gave up 5 bases and J gave up 0 bases, with 11 bases separating them. The CDR3 has 14 amino acids. CDR1 and CDR2 from the germline V gene are MNHEY and SVGAGI. The CDR3 sequence is CASSAVDHSYEQYF. The DNA for the CDR3 is TGTGCCAGCAGTGCAGTCGACCACTCCTACGAGCAGTACTTC.

This clonotype was detected once. One junction end does not reproduce the germline sequence, and a read error may be involved. CDR3 coding DNA: TGTGCCAGCAGATTGGACCGGGGGGCGCGTGGCTACGCCTTC. The encoded protein is CASRLDRGARGYAF. This chain connects TRBV5-4 to TRBJ1-2; D might be TRBD1 (6 bases). Germline values: CDR1 SGHNT, CDR2 YYREEE (reference sequence). This CDR3 spans 14 amino acids.

This clonotype has at least ten counts. This chain connects TRBV28 to TRBJ2-2; D ambiguous. The length of the CDR3 is 14 residues. Per germline, CDR1 MDHEN and CDR2 SYDVKM. V was cut by 3 bases and J by 4 bases, with 9 bases left in between. The CDR3 DNA follows: TGTGCCAGCAGTTTTCGGTTGGGCACCGGGGAGCTGTTTTTT. Its protein is CASSFRLGTGELFF. The full variable domain, rest sourced from reference TRBV28 and TRBJ2-2, is DVKVTQSSRYLVKRTGEKVFLECVQDMDHENMFWYRQDPGLGLRLIYFSYDVKMKEKGDIPEGYSVSREKKERFSLILESASTNQTSMYLCASSFRLGTGELFFGEGSRLTVL.

Notes on this clonotype: At one boundary the junction diverges from the germline segment, which might be a read error. This sequence joins TRBV29-1 and TRBJ2-2, with D perhaps given as TRBD1 or TRBD2 (6 bases each). This CDR3 is 14 amino acids long. Per the germline V gene, CDR1 is SQVTM and CDR2 is ANQGSEA. CDR3 sequence reads: CSATGLLNTGELLF. CDR3 nucleotide sequence: TGCAGCGCAACAGGGCTTCTGAACACGGGGGAGCTGCTTTTT.

The chain links TRBV29-1 to TRBJ2-7; unclear D gene. Looked up from germline, CDR1 is SQVTM and CDR2 is ANQGSEA. The CDR3 loop spans 13 amino acids. Trimming removed 8 bases from V and 2 bases from J, with 16 bases in between. For the CDR3, the DNA is TGCAGCATCAGAATAAGCGAGGCCTACGAGCAGTACTTC. Residues: CSIRISEAYEQYF.

About this clonotype itself: Possible read error: a much larger clone is one base away. The V gene is TRBV5-1, the J gene TRBJ2-6, with D unresolved. Germline CDR1 and CDR2: SGHRS and YFSETQ. The length of the CDR3 is 15 residues. The V end was cut by 0 bases, the J end by 2 bases, with 6 bases between. As DNA, the CDR3 is TGCGCCAGCAGCTTGGCCGTGGCTGGGGCCAACGTCCTGACTTTC. It is translated as CASSLAVAGANVLTF.

The chain has TRBV11-2 and TRBJ2-1, with TRBD2 matching over 11 bases. There are 16 residues in the CDR3. Germline V CDR1 and CDR2: SGHAT, FQNNGV. V was pared by 5 bases and J by 2 bases, with 5 bases of the junction left unmatched. As DNA, the CDR3 is TGTGCCAGCAGCAGGAGACTAGCGGGAACCTACAATGAGCAGTTCTTC. Amino acid sequence: CASSRRLAGTYNEQFF. Supplemented by reference TRBV11-2 and TRBJ2-1, the full variable domain reads EAGVAQSPRYKIIEKRQSVAFWCNPISGHATLYWYQQILGQGPKLLIQFQNNGVVDDSQLPKDRFSAERLKGVDSTLKIQPAKLEDSAVYLCASSRRLAGTYNEQFFGPGTRLTVL.

This clonotype was seen many times. The chain has TRBV5-4 and TRBJ2-3; D perhaps matches TRBD1 (6 bases). CDR1 SGHNT and CDR2 YYREEE come from the germline V gene (reference sequence). This CDR3 region has 15 residues. Trimming stripped 3 bases from V and 5 bases from J, with 16 bases between. In DNA, the CDR3 is TGTGCCAGCAGCTCACGTCGGACAGACAGAGATACGCAGTATTTT. Translated, it gives CASSSRRTDRDTQYF.

Notes on this clonotype: An end of the junction does not agree with germline; a read error may underlie this. The chain combines TRBV12-5 with TRBJ1-1; the D is unclear. This CDR3 contains 12 residues. The V gene's germline CDR1 is LGHNT and CDR2 FRNRAP. The CDR3 DNA reads TGTGTTAGTGGTTTGCATACAGCTGTAGCTCTCTTT. This codes for CVSGLHTAVALF.

Turning to this clonotype: A much larger clone lies a single base off, so this may be a read error. The chain joins TRBV28 to TRBJ1-6; a weak D match, TRBD1 (5 bases). CDR1 and CDR2 from the germline V gene are MDHEN and SYDVKM. V shed 5 bases and J shed 7 bases, with 9 bases lying between them. There are 13 residues in the CDR3. The CDR3 loop is CASSMGENSPLHF. The CDR3 DNA reads as TGTGCCAGCAGTATGGGGGAGAATTCACCCCTCCACTTT.

A note on this clonotype: Being one base from a much bigger clone, this may be a read error. The rearrangement uses TRBV28 and TRBJ2-1; D might be TRBD2 (5 bases). Per germline, CDR1 MDHEN and CDR2 SYDVKM. CDR3 size: 12 residues. Here the CDR3 DNA reads TGTGCCAGCAGTTTAATTGCGGGCGCGCAGTCCTTC. Encoded protein: CASSLIAGAQSF.

A word on this clonotype: A junction boundary mismatches the germline segment, possibly from a read error. V is TRBV4-1 and J is TRBJ1-1; D is unresolved. CDR1 and CDR2 (germline): MGHRA, YSYEKL. The CDR3 contains 15 residues. The CDR3 sequence: CASSRGISGVTEVSF. CDR3 bases: TGCGCCAGCAGCCGCGGAATCTCTGGGGTCACTGAAGTTTCCTTT.

J is TRBJ1-5 and V is TRBV4-1; D is perhaps TRBD1 (6 bases). CDR1 and CDR2 from the germline V gene are MGHRA and YSYEKL. V was pared by 1 base and J by 7 bases, with 14 bases between. The CDR3 loop spans 15 amino acids. The CDR3 region is CASSQVQGIGQPQHF. The DNA for the CDR3 is TGCGCCAGCAGCCAAGTTCAGGGGATAGGCCAGCCCCAGCATTTT.

This clonotype was seen repeatedly, ten times or more. The chain joins TRBV4-1 to TRBJ2-1; no reliable D call. The V and J ends lost 6 bases and 5 bases respectively, with 17 bases between them. Germline assignment: CDR1 MGHRA and CDR2 YSYEKL. The CDR3 totals 15 residues. CDR3 region: CASSRTVGLNNEQFF. The DNA of the CDR3 is TGCGCCAGCAGTAGGACCGTCGGATTAAACAATGAGCAGTTCTTC.

In the case of this clonotype: A much larger clone differs by one base, so this may be a read error. The chain joins TRBV28 to TRBJ1-6, with no clear D. The CDR3 is made up of 15 amino acids. The germline V gene encodes CDR1 MDHEN and CDR2 SYDVKM. The CDR3 reads CASGKQSSYNSPPHF. DNA for the CDR3: TGTGCCAGCGGCAAACAGAGCTCCTATAATTCACCCCCCCACTTT.

The table lists this clonotype with a few counts. Since a much larger clone is just one base distant, this may be a read error. V usage is TRBV28 and J usage is TRBJ2-6; no clear D gene. CDR1 is MDHEN and CDR2 is SYDVKM in the germline V gene. Trimming took off 0 bases at V and 3 bases at J, with 9 bases between the two ends. This CDR3 is built from 16 residues. The CDR3 sequence is CASSLWESFGANVLTF. Here the CDR3 DNA reads TGTGCCAGCAGTTTATGGGAGTCCTTTGGGGCCAACGTCCTGACTTTC.

J is TRBJ2-3 and V is TRBV6-4; 8 bases are shared with TRBD2. The CDR3 runs 16 residues. Unmatched junction bases numbered 11, after V lost 4 bases and J lost 5 bases. In germline, CDR1 is MRHNA, CDR2 SNTAGT. The DNA for the CDR3 is TGTGCCAGCAGTGGCGTAGCGGGATGGTCCATAGATACGCAGTATTTT. Its protein product is CASSGVAGWSIDTQYF.